The rows below give T cell receptor beta chains drawn from one sample of a study of shared clonotypes between healthy human individuals. Using immunoSEQ multiplex PCR, the repertoire was profiled, and TCRdb retains in-frame clones only, with some absent. Of fewer than 200,000 clones in the sample, around 63% were seen once. The sample comprised memory CD4+ T cells sorted from blood. These receptors were taken from a young man in good health. CDR3s include the opening cysteine and the closing phenylalanine or tryptophan. The order of the fields is J gene, V gene, CDR3 protein.

J gene: TRBJ1-4; V gene: TRBV28; CDR3 protein: CASSPGGPMGEKLFF
J gene: TRBJ2-1; V gene: TRBV9; CDR3 protein: CASSVDWNGEQFF
J gene: TRBJ2-4; V gene: TRBV6-5; CDR3 protein: CASSRTGEPKNIQYF
J gene: TRBJ2-5; V gene: TRBV7-9; CDR3 protein: CASSLAMGNQETQYF
J gene: TRBJ2-3; V gene: TRBV5-1; CDR3 protein: CASRPGSTSTDTQYF
J gene: TRBJ1-2; V gene: TRBV5-4; CDR3 protein: CASSLLGPTGDGYTF
J gene: TRBJ2-1; V gene: TRBV19; CDR3 protein: CASSIGTRFHNEQFF
J gene: TRBJ2-3; V gene: TRBV7-2; CDR3 protein: CASSLMLAGVADTQYF
J gene: TRBJ2-7; V gene: TRBV19; CDR3 protein: CASTRTSGSRYEQYF
J gene: TRBJ2-1; V gene: TRBV2; CDR3 protein: CASRVINEQFF
J gene: TRBJ1-2; V gene: TRBV10-1; CDR3 protein: CASSEDRSYGYTF
J gene: TRBJ1-1; V gene: TRBV6-5; CDR3 protein: CASSYSMAEKAFF
J gene: TRBJ2-2; V gene: TRBV19; CDR3 protein: CASKGGSSAGELFF
J gene: TRBJ1-2; V gene: TRBV7-1; CDR3 protein: CASSLARVGYTF
J gene: TRBJ2-1; V gene: TRBV5-5; CDR3 protein: CASSLRLGGGGEQFF
J gene: TRBJ2-5; V gene: TRBV11-2; CDR3 protein: CASSLSLASPTQYF
J gene: TRBJ2-7; V gene: TRBV6-1; CDR3 protein: CASSDMTGMAYEQYF
J gene: TRBJ1-2; V gene: TRBV7-2; CDR3 protein: CASIIDGFYGYTF
J gene: TRBJ2-2; V gene: TRBV10-3; CDR3 protein: CAIRGRADTGELFF
J gene: TRBJ2-2; V gene: TRBV19; CDR3 protein: CASKTDGNLNTGELFF
J gene: -; V gene: TRBV5-4; CDR3 protein: CASSPNAGSIYEQYF
J gene: TRBJ2-2; V gene: TRBV25-1; CDR3 protein: CASSELGIAGVHTGELFF
J gene: TRBJ2-7; V gene: TRBV30; CDR3 protein: CAWSVGLAGVLYF
J gene: TRBJ2-7; V gene: TRBV5-5; CDR3 protein: CASSRPGQGSYEQYF
J gene: TRBJ2-7; V gene: TRBV20-1; CDR3 protein: CSANFGEQYF
J gene: TRBJ2-6; V gene: TRBV5-4; CDR3 protein: CASSGSYSGANVLTF
J gene: TRBJ1-2; V gene: TRBV11-2; CDR3 protein: CASSTVMLYGYTF
J gene: TRBJ2-7; V gene: TRBV5-1; CDR3 protein: CASSFLGDNTYEQYF
J gene: TRBJ1-2; V gene: TRBV6-5; CDR3 protein: CASSYSEPGADGYTF
J gene: TRBJ2-3; V gene: TRBV9; CDR3 protein: CASSSAQFTDTQYF
J gene: TRBJ2-3; V gene: TRBV6-6; CDR3 protein: CASSPKGISTDTQYF
J gene: TRBJ1-1; V gene: TRBV6-5; CDR3 protein: CASSLQGAVAEAFF
J gene: TRBJ2-1; V gene: TRBV5-1; CDR3 protein: CASSLVGQGASDNEQFF
J gene: TRBJ1-1; V gene: TRBV25-1; CDR3 protein: CASSEVKGANTEAFF
J gene: TRBJ2-7; V gene: TRBV7-9; CDR3 protein: CASSLNLPGASYEQYF
J gene: TRBJ2-1; V gene: TRBV6-5; CDR3 protein: CASSAGTSGYNEQFF
J gene: TRBJ2-2; V gene: TRBV2; CDR3 protein: CASAETGVSTGELFF
J gene: TRBJ1-3; V gene: TRBV28; CDR3 protein: CASSTGGVSGNTIYF
J gene: TRBJ2-5; V gene: TRBV7-9; CDR3 protein: CASSSQGGEGETQYF
J gene: TRBJ2-6; V gene: TRBV7-9; CDR3 protein: CATTGGLDSGANVLTF
J gene: TRBJ2-5; V gene: TRBV15; CDR3 protein: CATSRVEETQYF
J gene: TRBJ1-2; V gene: TRBV6-1; CDR3 protein: CASSEKSYGYTF
J gene: TRBJ1-1; V gene: TRBV11-2; CDR3 protein: CASSSVGGNTEAFF
J gene: TRBJ2-3; V gene: TRBV7-6; CDR3 protein: CASSLDISGTSGPDTQYF
J gene: TRBJ1-1; V gene: TRBV5-1; CDR3 protein: CASRLGAGGDSGSEAFF
J gene: TRBJ2-1; V gene: TRBV7-8; CDR3 protein: CASSLSASSYNEQFF
J gene: TRBJ1-2; V gene: TRBV9; CDR3 protein: CASSVDPEQGVRSGYTF
J gene: TRBJ2-7; V gene: TRBV5-1; CDR3 protein: CASSLGVFSPGTTYEQYF
J gene: TRBJ2-3; V gene: TRBV4-3; CDR3 protein: CASSRYFSGSSTDTQYF
J gene: TRBJ2-7; V gene: TRBV29-1; CDR3 protein: CSVRQGAFGEQYF
J gene: TRBJ1-2; V gene: TRBV2; CDR3 protein: CASSEGIFGYYGYTF
J gene: TRBJ1-5; V gene: TRBV7-2; CDR3 protein: CASSLVGRNGNQPQHF
J gene: TRBJ1-1; V gene: TRBV7-8; CDR3 protein: CASSLTSGTQNTEAFF
J gene: TRBJ2-5; V gene: TRBV4-2; CDR3 protein: CASSQDPQRDQETQYF
J gene: TRBJ2-7; V gene: TRBV19; CDR3 protein: CASRSWDRGSYEQYF
J gene: TRBJ1-2; V gene: TRBV20-1; CDR3 protein: CSARVVKIYTF
J gene: TRBJ2-7; V gene: TRBV7-9; CDR3 protein: CASSLAGSSYEQYF
J gene: TRBJ1-2; V gene: TRBV7-6; CDR3 protein: CASSFRGAGGYTF
J gene: TRBJ2-1; V gene: TRBV7-7; CDR3 protein: CASSPQSDGEQFF
J gene: TRBJ1-1; V gene: TRBV5-1; CDR3 protein: CASSLEPLTGGTEAFF